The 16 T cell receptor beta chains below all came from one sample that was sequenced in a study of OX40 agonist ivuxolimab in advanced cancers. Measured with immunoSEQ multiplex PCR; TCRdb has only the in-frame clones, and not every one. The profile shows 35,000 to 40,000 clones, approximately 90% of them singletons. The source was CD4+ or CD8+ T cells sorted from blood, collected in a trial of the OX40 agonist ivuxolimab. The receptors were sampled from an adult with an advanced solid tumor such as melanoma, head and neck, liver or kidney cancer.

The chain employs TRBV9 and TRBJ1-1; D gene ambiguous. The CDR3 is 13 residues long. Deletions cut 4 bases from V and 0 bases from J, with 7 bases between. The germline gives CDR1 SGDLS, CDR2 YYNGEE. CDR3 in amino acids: CASSSELNTEAFF. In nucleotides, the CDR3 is TGTGCCAGCAGCAGTGAGCTGAACACTGAAGCTTTCTTT.

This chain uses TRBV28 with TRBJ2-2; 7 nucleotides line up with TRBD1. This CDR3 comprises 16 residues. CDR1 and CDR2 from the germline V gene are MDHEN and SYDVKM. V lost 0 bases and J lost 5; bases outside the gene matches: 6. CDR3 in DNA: TGTGCCAGCAGTTTATGGGGGACAGAAGATACCGGGGAGCTGTTTTTT. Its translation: CASSLWGTEDTGELFF.

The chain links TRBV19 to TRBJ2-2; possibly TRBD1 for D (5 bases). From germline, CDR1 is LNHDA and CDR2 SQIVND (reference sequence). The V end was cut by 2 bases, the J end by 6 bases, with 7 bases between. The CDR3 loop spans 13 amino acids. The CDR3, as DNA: TGTGCCAGTAGTATACAGGGTCCCGGGGAGCTGTTTTTT. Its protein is CASSIQGPGELFF.

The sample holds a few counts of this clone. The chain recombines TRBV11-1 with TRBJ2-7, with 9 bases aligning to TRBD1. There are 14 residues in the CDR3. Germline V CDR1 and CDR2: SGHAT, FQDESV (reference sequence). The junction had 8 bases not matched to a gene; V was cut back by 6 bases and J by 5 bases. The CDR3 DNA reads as TGTGCCAGCAGTCCCCGGGACAGGGCCCACGAGCAGTACTTC. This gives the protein CASSPRDRAHEQYF.

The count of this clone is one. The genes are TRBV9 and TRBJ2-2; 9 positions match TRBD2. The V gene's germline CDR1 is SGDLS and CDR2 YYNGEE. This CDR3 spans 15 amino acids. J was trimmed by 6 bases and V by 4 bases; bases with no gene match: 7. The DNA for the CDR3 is TGTGCCAGCAGCTATAGCGGGGGAGTGGCCGGGGAGCTGTTTTTT. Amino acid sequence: CASSYSGGVAGELFF.

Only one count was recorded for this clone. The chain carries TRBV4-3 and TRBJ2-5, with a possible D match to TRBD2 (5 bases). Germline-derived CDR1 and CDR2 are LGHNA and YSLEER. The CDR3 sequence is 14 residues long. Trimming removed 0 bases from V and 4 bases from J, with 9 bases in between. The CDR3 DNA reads TGCGCCAGCAGCCAAGATGAGGGTCCAGAGACCCAGTACTTC. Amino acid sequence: CASSQDEGPETQYF.

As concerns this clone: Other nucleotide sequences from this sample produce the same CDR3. The CDR3 spells CASAPRVADYEQYF. The CDR3 DNA is TGTGCCAGCGCCCCACGGGTGGCGGATTACGAGCAGTACTTC. The chain combines TRBV28 with TRBJ2-7; D ambiguous. Per germline, CDR1 MDHEN and CDR2 SYDVKM. With 8 bases removed from V and 4 bases from J, the gap between germline ends came to 18 bases. The CDR3 spans 14 residues.

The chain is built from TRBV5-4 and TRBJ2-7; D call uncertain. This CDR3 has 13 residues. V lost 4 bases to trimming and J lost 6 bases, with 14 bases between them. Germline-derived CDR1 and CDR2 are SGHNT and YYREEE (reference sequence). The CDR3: CASSHQFGGEQYF. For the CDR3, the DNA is TGTGCCAGCAGCCACCAATTTGGCGGCGAGCAGTACTTC. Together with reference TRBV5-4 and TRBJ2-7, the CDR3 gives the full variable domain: ETGVTQSPTHLIKTRGQQVTLRCSSQSGHNTVSWYQQALGQGPQFIFQYYREEENGRGNFPPRFSGLQFPNYSSELNVNALELDDSALYLCASSHQFGGEQYFGPGTRLTVT.

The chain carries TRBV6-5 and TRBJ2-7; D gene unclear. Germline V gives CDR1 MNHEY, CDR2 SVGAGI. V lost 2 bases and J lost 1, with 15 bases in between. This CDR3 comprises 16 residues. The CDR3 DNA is TGTGCCAGCAGTTACGACTCGGTCGCCATATCCTACGAGCAGTACTTC. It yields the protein CASSYDSVAISYEQYF.

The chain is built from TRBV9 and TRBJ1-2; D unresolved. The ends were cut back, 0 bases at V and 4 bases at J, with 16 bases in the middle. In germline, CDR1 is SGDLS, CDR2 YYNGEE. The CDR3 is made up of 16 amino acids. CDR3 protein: CASSVDPGFLGYGYTF. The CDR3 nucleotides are TGTGCCAGCAGCGTAGACCCAGGTTTTTTGGGCTATGGCTACACCTTC.

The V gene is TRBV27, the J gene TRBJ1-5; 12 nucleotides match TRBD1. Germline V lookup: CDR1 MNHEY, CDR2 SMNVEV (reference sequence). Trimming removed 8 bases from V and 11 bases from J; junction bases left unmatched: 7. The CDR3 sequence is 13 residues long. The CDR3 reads CASRGQGAEAQHF. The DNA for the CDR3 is TGTGCCAGCCGGGGACAGGGGGCGGAGGCCCAGCATTTT.

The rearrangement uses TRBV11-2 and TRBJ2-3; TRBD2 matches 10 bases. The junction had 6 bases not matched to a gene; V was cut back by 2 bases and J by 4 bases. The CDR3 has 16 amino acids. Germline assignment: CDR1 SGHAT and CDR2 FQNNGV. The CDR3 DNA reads TGTGCCAGCAGCTTACAGGCTAGCGGGAGAGCAGATACGCAGTATTTT. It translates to CASSLQASGRADTQYF.

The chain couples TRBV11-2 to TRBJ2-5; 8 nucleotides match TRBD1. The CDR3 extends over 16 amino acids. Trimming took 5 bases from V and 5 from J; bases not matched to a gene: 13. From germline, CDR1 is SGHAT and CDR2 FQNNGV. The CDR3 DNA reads TGTGCCAGCAGCATTCCCGACGGACAGGGCAGGGAGACCCAGTACTTC. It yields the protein CASSIPDGQGRETQYF.

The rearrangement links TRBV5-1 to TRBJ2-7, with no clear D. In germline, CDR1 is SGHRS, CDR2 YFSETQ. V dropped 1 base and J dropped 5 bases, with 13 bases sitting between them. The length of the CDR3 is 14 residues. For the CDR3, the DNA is TGCGCCAGCAGCTTGTTTCCCCCTCCCAACGAGCAGTACTTC. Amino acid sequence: CASSLFPPPNEQYF.

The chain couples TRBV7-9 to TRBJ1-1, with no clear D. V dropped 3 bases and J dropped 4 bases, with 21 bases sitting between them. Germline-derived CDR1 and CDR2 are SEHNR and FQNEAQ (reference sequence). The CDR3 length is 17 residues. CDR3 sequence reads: CASSFSKRSDSRTEAFF. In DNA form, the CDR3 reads TGTGCCAGCAGCTTCTCTAAACGATCGGATTCGCGCACTGAAGCTTTCTTT.

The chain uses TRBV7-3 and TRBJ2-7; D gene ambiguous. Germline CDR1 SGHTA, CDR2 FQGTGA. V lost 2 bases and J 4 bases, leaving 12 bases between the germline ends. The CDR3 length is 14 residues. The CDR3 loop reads CASSLLLKQYEQYF. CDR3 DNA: TGTGCCAGCAGCTTATTATTAAAACAATACGAGCAGTACTTC.